This TCR beta chain was found in a study of blood T cell repertoires in COVID-19. For the study at large: Researchers got acute and convalescent COVID-19 samples from the United States, Italy and Spain.

CDR1 and CDR2 (germline): MDHEN, SYDVKM. Trimming took 2 bases from V and 6 from J, leaving 16 bases between them. This CDR3 region has 16 residues. Libraries were prepared by immunoSEQ multiplex PCR; TCRdb keeps only in-frame clonotypes and omits some of them. The profile shows about 230,000 clones, roughly 85% of them singletons. Patients of the Seattle cohort, enrolled during active infection, were followed longitudinally. The sequencing sample was made of peripheral blood. J is TRBJ1-4 and V is TRBV28, with D possibly TRBD1 on 6 matching bases. The clonotype originates from a man aged 45-65 years with COVID-19, enrolled during active disease. CDR3 amino acids: CASSLPGEGFDEKLFF. Written as DNA, the CDR3 is TGTGCCAGCAGTTTACCAGGGGAGGGGTTCGATGAAAAACTGTTTTTT.